This TCR beta chain was sequenced in a study of blood T cell repertoires in COVID-19. Study in general: Donors in the United States, Italy and Spain gave samples during acute or convalescent COVID-19. The analysed material was cDNA or gDNA that came from T cells, B-cell-depleted T cells, or PBMCs.

From germline, CDR1 is MNHNY and CDR2 SVGAGI (reference sequence). The CDR3 contains 13 residues. Trimming at V came to 6 bases and at J to 8 bases, leaving 9 bases not matched to a gene. Per the authors' pipeline: Nucleated cell number was recorded as an estimate derived from reference gene primer amplification. Clones were read by immunoSEQ multiplex PCR, and TCRdb kept only the in-frame ones, dropping some. Clone size and the V and J calls come from that table; the DNA yielded D and trimming. The sample contains approximately 190,000 clones, 87% of which appear only once. The sample was peripheral blood. This chain links TRBV6-6 with TRBJ1-2, with TRBD1 matching over 7 bases. The receptor's source is a man in his 60s with active or convalescent COVID-19. Here the CDR3 DNA reads TGTGCCAGCAGCCCACAGGGGCTGGGGGGCTACACCTTC. Translating it yields CASSPQGLGGYTF.